The clone carrying this TCR beta chain was detected only a few times. CDR1 is SGHRS, CDR2 YFSETQ, per germline. CDR3 length: 16 residues. Trimming at V came to 1 base and at J to 5 bases, leaving 9 bases not matched to a gene. One entry per CDR3 protein results from TCRdb running MiXCR on the RT-PCR reads. The sample lists fewer than 800,000 distinct CDR3 sequences, more than 13% occurring once. Input material: memory CD4+ T cells from blood. V gene TRBV5-1 combines with J gene TRBJ2-5, with TRBD2 matching 9 bases. The TCR was taken from a female donor in good health, serving as a healthy control. CDR3 coding DNA: TGCGCCAGCAGCTTGCAGGGTAGCGGGAGTGCTGAGACCCAGTACTTC. It encodes CASSLQGSGSAETQYF.